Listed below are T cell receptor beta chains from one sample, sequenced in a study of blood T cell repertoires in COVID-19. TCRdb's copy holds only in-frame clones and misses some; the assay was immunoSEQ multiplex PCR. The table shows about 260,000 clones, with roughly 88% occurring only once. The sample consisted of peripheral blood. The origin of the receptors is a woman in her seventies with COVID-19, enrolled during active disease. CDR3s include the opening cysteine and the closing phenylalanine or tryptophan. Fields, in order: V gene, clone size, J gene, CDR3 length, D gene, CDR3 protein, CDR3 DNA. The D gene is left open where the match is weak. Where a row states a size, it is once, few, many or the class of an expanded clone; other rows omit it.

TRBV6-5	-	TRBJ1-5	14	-	CASRGGESNQPQHF	TGTGCCAGCCGCGGGGGGGAGAGCAATCAGCCCCAGCATTTT
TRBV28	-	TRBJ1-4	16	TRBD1	CASSSGTGPTNEKLFF	TGTGCCAGCAGTTCCGGGACAGGACCAACTAATGAAAAACTGTTTTTT
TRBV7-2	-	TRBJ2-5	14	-	CASSLDQRGETQYF	TGTGCCAGCAGCTTAGACCAGCGTGGGGAGACCCAGTACTTC
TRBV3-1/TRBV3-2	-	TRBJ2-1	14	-	CASSTFGRGHEQFF	TGTGCCAGCAGCACCTTCGGCCGAGGCCATGAGCAGTTCTTC
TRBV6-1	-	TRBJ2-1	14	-	CASSEGDSRNEQFF	TGTGCCAGCAGTGAGGGCGACAGCAGGAATGAGCAGTTCTTC
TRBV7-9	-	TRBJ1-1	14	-	CASSLLTGNTEAFF	TGTGCCAGCAGCCTACTGACAGGGAACACTGAAGCTTTCTTT
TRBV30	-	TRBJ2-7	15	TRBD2	CAWSSSGRARYEQYF	TGTGCCTGGAGTTCTAGCGGGAGGGCCCGGTACGAGCAGTACTTC
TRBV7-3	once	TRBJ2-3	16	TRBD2	CASSLKVGGRTDTQYF	TGTGCCAGCAGCTTAAAGGTGGGAGGGAGAACAGATACGCAGTATTTT
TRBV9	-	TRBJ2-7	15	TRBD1	CASSVAGQGVDEQYF	TGTGCCAGCAGCGTAGCAGGACAGGGGGTGGACGAGCAGTACTTC
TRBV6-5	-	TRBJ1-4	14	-	CASTPGGANEKLFF	TGTGCCAGCACCCCCGGGGGGGCTAATGAAAAACTGTTTTTT
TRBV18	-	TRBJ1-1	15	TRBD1	CASSPRTGGETEAFF	TGTGCCAGCTCACCACGGACAGGGGGCGAGACTGAAGCTTTCTTT
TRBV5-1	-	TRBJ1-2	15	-	CASSLGPGPNYGYTF	TGCGCCAGCAGCTTGGGTCCAGGTCCCAACTATGGCTACACCTTC
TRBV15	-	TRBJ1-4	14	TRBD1	CATSRGQGSEKLFF	TGTGCCACCAGCAGAGGACAGGGATCCGAAAAACTGTTTTTT
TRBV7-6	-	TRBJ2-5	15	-	CASSLLTGVGETQYF	TGTGCCAGCAGCTTACTTACGGGAGTAGGAGAGACCCAGTACTTC
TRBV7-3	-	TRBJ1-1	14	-	CATLRGQFNTEAFF	TGTGCCACCCTTCGAGGACAGTTTAACACTGAAGCTTTCTTT